This T cell receptor beta chain was identified in a study of T cell responses to AZD1222 COVID-19 vaccine. Study results and caveats: Nearly half of spike-specific TCRs reportedly target unmutated variant regions. Repertoire collection took place solely once the T cell response had peaked.

A remark on this clone: Its matching antigen is unknown.

Germline values: CDR1 SQVTM, CDR2 ANQGSEA. The CDR3 is 14 residues long. Between the trimmed V and J ends, which lost 6 bases and 0 bases, there was a span of 12 bases. Sequencing was performed with immunoSEQ multiplex PCR; in TCRdb, only in-frame clones are kept and a portion is missing. The sample lists more than 95,000 clones, around nine tenths occurring once. The TCR comes from an adult in good health. The V gene is TRBV29-1, the J gene TRBJ1-5; D is uncertain. Sequences were derived from peripheral blood, sampled on day 0 of AZD1222 vaccination. CDR3 protein: CSVATGYSNQPQHF. DNA of the CDR3: TGCAGCGTGGCGACCGGTTATAGCAATCAGCCCCAGCATTTT.